This TCR beta chain was recorded in a study of blood T cell repertoires in COVID-19. Across the whole study: Samples taken during acute and convalescent COVID-19 were collected in the United States, Italy and Spain. Sources were T cells, B-cell-depleted T cells, or PBMCs; the material itself was cDNA or gDNA.

The CDR3 has 12 residues. Trimming pared 4 bases from V and 8 bases from J, leaving 12 bases between. CDR1 is GTSNPN and CDR2 is SVGIG in the germline V gene (reference sequence). Per the study methods: Amplified reference gene primers provided the basis for estimating nucleated cell counts. Profiling relied on immunoSEQ multiplex PCR, and the TCRdb table lists in-frame clones only, not all of them. From that table come the V and J calls and clone size; the DNA was used to work out D and trimming. Among around 130,000 clones listed, approximately 85% were seen once. The genes are TRBV30 and TRBJ2-1, with a tentative D call TRBD1 (5 bases). Sequencing was performed on peripheral blood. The receptor was derived from a human donor in a cohort sampled during active COVID-19. CDR3 residues: CAWMGPVDEQFF. The CDR3 DNA follows: TGTGCCTGGATGGGGCCAGTGGATGAGCAGTTCTTC.